This T cell receptor beta chain stems from a study of cytomegalovirus exposure and HLA in healthy donors. Study in general: Unique TCRs from HLA-typed donors, 80 million to 100 million of them, were held in an early data release.

PCR amplification relied on 60 Vbeta primers (plus 13 Jbeta primers). Using immunoSEQ multiplex PCR, the repertoire was profiled, and TCRdb retains in-frame clones only, with some absent. The data contain some 170,000 clones, around 78% of them seen just once; the ten biggest clones take up less than 1.2%. CDR3 length: 18 residues. The germline V gene encodes CDR1 SGHVS and CDR2 FNYEAQ. With V trimmed by 1 base and J by 5 bases, 9 bases remained unmatched. This clonotype was obtained from a woman in her thirties or forties in good health and CMV-seronegative. The source material was PBMCs. The chain is built from TRBV7-6 and TRBJ2-5, with 14 bases lining up with TRBD2. The CDR3 coding sequence is TGTGCCAGCAGCTTAGAGGGACTAGCGGGAGTCGGGGGGGAGACCCAGTACTTC. Translating it yields CASSLEGLAGVGGETQYF. Based on the CDR3 plus reference TRBV7-6 and TRBJ2-5, the full variable domain is GAGVSQSPRYKVTKRGQDVALRCDPISGHVSLYWYRQALGQGPEFLTYFNYEAQQDKSGLPNDRFSAERPEGSISTLTIQRTEQRDSAMYRCASSLEGLAGVGGETQYFGPGTRLLVL.